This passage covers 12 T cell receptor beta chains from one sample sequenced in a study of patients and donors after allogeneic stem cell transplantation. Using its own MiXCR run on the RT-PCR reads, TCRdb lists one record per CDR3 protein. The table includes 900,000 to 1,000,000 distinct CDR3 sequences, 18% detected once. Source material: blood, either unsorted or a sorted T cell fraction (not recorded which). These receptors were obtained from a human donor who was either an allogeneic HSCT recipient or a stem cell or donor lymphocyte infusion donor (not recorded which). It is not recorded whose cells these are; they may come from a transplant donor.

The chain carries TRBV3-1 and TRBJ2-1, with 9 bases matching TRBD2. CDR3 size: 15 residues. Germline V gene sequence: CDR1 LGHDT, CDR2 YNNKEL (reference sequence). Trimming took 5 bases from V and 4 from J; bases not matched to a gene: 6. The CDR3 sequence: CASSKSGRQYNEQFF. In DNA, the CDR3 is TGTGCCAGCAGCAAAAGCGGGAGGCAATACAATGAGCAGTTCTTC.

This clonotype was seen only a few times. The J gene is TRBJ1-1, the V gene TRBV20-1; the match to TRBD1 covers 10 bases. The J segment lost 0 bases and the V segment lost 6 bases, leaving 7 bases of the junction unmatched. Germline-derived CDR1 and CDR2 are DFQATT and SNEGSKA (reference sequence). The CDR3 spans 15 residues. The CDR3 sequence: CSAVTGTGVNTEAFF. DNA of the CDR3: TGCAGTGCAGTTACCGGGACAGGGGTGAACACTGAAGCTTTCTTT.

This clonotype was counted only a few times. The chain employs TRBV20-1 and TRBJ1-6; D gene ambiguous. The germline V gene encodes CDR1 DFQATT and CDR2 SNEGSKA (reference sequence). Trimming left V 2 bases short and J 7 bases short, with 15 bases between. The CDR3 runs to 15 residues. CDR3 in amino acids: CSARPPGRVNSPLHF. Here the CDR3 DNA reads TGCAGTGCTAGACCACCCGGACGGGTGAATTCACCCCTCCACTTT.

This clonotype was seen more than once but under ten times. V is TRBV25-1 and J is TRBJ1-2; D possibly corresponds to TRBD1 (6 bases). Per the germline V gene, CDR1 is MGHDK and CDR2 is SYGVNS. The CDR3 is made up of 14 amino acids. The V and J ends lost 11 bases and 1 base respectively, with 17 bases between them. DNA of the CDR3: TGTGCCGTTGGGGGCCCGGTGGGTAACTATGGCTACACCTTC. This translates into CAVGGPVGNYGYTF.

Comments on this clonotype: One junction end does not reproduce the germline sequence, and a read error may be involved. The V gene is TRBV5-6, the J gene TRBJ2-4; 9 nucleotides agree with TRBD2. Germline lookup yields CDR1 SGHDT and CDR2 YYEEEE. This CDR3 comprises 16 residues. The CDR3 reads CASSLDASGARNIQYF. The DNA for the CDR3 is TGTGCCAGCAGCTTGGATGCTAGCGGGGCCAGAAACATTCAGTACTTC.

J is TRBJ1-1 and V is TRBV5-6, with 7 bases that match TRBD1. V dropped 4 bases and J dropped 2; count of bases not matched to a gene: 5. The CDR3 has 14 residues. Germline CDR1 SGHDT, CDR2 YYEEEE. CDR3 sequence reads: CASSRGQVNTEAFF. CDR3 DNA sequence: TGTGCCAGCAGCCGCGGACAGGTAAACACTGAAGCTTTCTTT.

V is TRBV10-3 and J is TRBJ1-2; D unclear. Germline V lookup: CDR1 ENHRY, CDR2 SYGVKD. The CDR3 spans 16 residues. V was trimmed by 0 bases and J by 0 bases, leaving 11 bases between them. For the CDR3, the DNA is TGTGCCATCAGTGAGTCGTCGGGCGGATCTAACTATGGCTACACCTTC. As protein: CAISESSGGSNYGYTF.

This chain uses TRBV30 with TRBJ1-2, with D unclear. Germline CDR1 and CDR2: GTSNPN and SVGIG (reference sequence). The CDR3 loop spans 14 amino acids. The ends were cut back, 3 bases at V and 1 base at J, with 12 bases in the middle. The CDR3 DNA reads TGTGCCTGGAGCGGGCCGCTACTTAACTATGGCTACACCTTC. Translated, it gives CAWSGPLLNYGYTF.

CDR3 loop: CASSIGPRLGDTQYF. The CDR3 nucleotides read TGTGCCAGCAGTATCGGGCCTCGACTTGGGGACACCCAGTACTTC. The chain uses TRBV9 and TRBJ2-5; the D call may be TRBD1 or TRBD2 (5 bases each). CDR3 length: 15 amino acids. Germline V lookup: CDR1 SGDLS, CDR2 YYNGEE. V was cut by 5 bases and J by 8 bases, with 22 bases left in between.

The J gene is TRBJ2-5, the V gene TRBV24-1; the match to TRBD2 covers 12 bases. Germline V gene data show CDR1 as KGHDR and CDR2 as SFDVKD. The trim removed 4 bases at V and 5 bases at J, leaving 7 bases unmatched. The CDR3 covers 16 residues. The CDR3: CATSDPTSGRSETQYF. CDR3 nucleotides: TGTGCCACCAGTGACCCTACTAGCGGGAGGAGTGAGACCCAGTACTTC.

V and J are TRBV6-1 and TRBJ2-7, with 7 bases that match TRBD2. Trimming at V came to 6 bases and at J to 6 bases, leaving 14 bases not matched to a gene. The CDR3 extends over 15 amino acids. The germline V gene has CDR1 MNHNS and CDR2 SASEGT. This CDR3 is CASSSGGPTRSEQYF. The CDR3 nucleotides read TGTGCCAGCAGCTCGGGGGGACCTACCCGGAGCGAGCAGTACTTC.

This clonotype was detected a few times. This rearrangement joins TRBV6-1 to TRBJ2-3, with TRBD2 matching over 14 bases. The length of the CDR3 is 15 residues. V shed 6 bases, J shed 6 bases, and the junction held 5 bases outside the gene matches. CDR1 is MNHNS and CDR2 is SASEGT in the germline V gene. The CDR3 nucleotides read TGTGCCAGCAGCACGACTAGCGGGGGGGCGGATACGCAGTATTTT. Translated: CASSTTSGGADTQYF.